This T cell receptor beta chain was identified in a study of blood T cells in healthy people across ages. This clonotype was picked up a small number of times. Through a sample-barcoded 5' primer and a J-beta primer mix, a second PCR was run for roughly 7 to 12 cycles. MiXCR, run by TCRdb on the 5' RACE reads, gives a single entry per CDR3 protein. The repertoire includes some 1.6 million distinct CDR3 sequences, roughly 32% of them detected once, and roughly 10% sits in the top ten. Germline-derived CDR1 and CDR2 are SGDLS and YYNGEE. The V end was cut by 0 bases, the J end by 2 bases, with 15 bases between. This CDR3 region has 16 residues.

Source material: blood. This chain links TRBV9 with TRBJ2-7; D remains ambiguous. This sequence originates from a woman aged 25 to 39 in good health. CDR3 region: CASSVDDSAFPYEQYF. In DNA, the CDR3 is TGTGCCAGCAGCGTAGATGACTCTGCCTTTCCCTACGAGCAGTACTTC.